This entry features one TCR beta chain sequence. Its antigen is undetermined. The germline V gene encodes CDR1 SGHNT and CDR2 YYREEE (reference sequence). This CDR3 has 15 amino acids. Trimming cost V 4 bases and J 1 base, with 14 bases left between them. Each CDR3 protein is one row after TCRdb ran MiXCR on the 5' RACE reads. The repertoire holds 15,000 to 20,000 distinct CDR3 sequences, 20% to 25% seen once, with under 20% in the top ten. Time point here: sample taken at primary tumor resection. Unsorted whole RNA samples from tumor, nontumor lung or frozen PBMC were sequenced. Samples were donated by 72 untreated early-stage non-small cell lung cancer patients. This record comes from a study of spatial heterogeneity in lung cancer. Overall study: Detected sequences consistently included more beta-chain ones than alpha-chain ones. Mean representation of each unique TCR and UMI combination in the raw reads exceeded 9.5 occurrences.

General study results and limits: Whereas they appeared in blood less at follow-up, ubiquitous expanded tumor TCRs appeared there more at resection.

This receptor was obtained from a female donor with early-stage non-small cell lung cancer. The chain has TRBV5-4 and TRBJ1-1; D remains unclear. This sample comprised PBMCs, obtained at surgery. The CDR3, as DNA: TGTGCCAGCAGCCAGACTGGCACGGGGAACACTGAAGCTTTCTTT. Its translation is CASSQTGTGNTEAFF. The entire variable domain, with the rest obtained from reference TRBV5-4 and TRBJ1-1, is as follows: ETGVTQSPTHLIKTRGQQVTLRCSSQSGHNTVSWYQQALGQGPQFIFQYYREEENGRGNFPPRFSGLQFPNYSSELNVNALELDDSALYLCASSQTGTGNTEAFFGQGTRLTVV.